The 26 T cell receptor beta chains presented below share a single source sample, sequenced in a study of blood T cell repertoires in COVID-19. Data came from immunoSEQ multiplex PCR; TCRdb stores just in-frame clones and leaves some out. Among roughly 110,000 clones listed, around 84% were seen once. The sample taken for sequencing was peripheral blood. Receptor source: a middle-aged man with acute or convalescent COVID-19.

This chain links TRBV6-5 with TRBJ2-7; TRBD1 matches 7 bases. Germline trimming cut 8 bases from V and 1 base from J; bases unmatched to any gene: 8. Germline lookup yields CDR1 MNHEY and CDR2 SVGAGI. This CDR3 has 14 amino acids. The CDR3 sequence is CASRDRVASYEQYF. In DNA form, the CDR3 reads TGTGCCAGCCGCGACAGGGTAGCGTCCTACGAGCAGTACTTC.

This chain connects TRBV25-1 to TRBJ2-3; TRBD2 matches 9 bases. The V gene end was trimmed by 0 bases and the J gene end by 3 bases; junction bases not matched to a gene: 10. The CDR3 extends over 18 amino acids. Looked up from germline, CDR1 is MGHDK and CDR2 is SYGVNS. The CDR3 protein is CASSEYWVSGRTTDTQYF. The CDR3 DNA follows: TGTGCCAGCAGTGAATACTGGGTTAGCGGGAGAACGACAGATACGCAGTATTTT.

This chain uses TRBV15 with TRBJ2-1; D perhaps matches TRBD1 (5 bases). The germline V and J ends were trimmed by 3 bases and 7 bases, with 25 bases remaining between them. Germline CDR1 LNHNV, CDR2 YYDKDF (reference sequence). This CDR3 region has 18 residues. The CDR3 loop reads CATSRLIARGLMNNEQFF. CDR3 coding DNA: TGTGCCACCAGCAGGTTAATCGCTAGGGGTTTGATGAATAATGAGCAGTTCTTC. Looking up the rest from reference TRBV15 and TRBJ2-1 gives the full variable domain: DAMVIQNPRYQVTQFGKPVTLSCSQTLNHNVMYWYQQKSSQAPKLLFHYYDKDFNNEADTPDNFQSRRPNTSFCFLDIRSPGLGDTAMYLCATSRLIARGLMNNEQFFGPGTRLTVL.

CDR3 sequence: CASSPRDRGYEQYF. The CDR3 DNA follows: TGTGCCAGCAGTCCTCGGGACAGGGGTTACGAGCAGTACTTC. The V gene is TRBV6-6, the J gene TRBJ2-7; the match to TRBD1 covers 10 bases. Unmatched junction bases numbered 5, after V lost 5 bases and J lost 4 bases. Germline V gene sequence: CDR1 MNHNY, CDR2 SVGAGI (reference sequence). The CDR3 totals 14 residues.

The rearrangement uses TRBV27 and TRBJ1-2; 7 nucleotides align to TRBD1. In germline, CDR1 is MNHEY, CDR2 SMNVEV (reference sequence). This CDR3 region has 14 residues. V dropped 5 bases and J dropped 1; count of bases not matched to a gene: 4. CDR3 coding DNA: TGTGCCAGCAGTCCGACAGGGATTAACTATGGCTACACCTTC. It specifies CASSPTGINYGYTF.

This clone appeared a single time. The J gene is TRBJ1-3, the V gene TRBV5-1; D possibly corresponds to TRBD1 (6 bases). The CDR3 is 17 residues long. V gave up 4 bases and J gave up 0 bases, with 17 bases separating them. Germline lookup yields CDR1 SGHRS and CDR2 YFSETQ. The CDR3 DNA reads as TGCGCCAGCAGCCCCCGGGACAACTTTTACTCTGGAAACACCATATATTTT. Translating it yields CASSPRDNFYSGNTIYF.

The chain combines TRBV5-1 with TRBJ2-2, with 10 bases identical to TRBD2. V shed 2 bases, J shed 4 bases, and the junction held 5 bases outside the gene matches. Germline assignment: CDR1 SGHRS and CDR2 YFSETQ. The CDR3 length is 16 residues. CDR3 in DNA: TGCGCCAGCAGCTTAGCGGGGGGGCAGAGCACCGGGGAGCTGTTTTTT. Translation: CASSLAGGQSTGELFF.

The chain carries TRBV7-3 and TRBJ2-1; 7 bases agree with TRBD1. After removal of 8 bases from V and 6 bases from J, the junction contained 13 bases not matched to a gene. Per germline, CDR1 SGHTA and CDR2 FQGTGA. The CDR3 contains 15 residues. CDR3 in DNA: TGTGCCAGCGCTTTTACCGGGACAGCCCGCAATGAGCAGTTCTTC. Its protein product is CASAFTGTARNEQFF.

The rearrangement links TRBV19 to TRBJ2-5, with 15 nucleotides matching TRBD2. J gave up 5 bases and V 7 bases, and 11 bases lay outside the gene matches. Germline CDR1 is LNHDA and CDR2 is SQIVND (reference sequence). The CDR3 sequence is 17 residues long. CDR3 DNA: TGTGCCAGTACCCGATATGGACTAGCGGGAGGGCAGGAGACCCAGTACTTC. This gives the protein CASTRYGLAGGQETQYF.

CDR3 residues: CASTFRTGNNSPLHF. CDR3 bases: TGTGCCAGCACCTTCCGGACAGGAAATAATTCACCCCTCCACTTT. The chain employs TRBV6-5 and TRBJ1-6, with TRBD1 identical over 7 bases. V lost 7 bases to trimming and J lost 5 bases; unmatched junction nucleotides: 8. Per germline, CDR1 MNHEY and CDR2 SVGAGI. The CDR3 totals 15 residues.

V is TRBV5-8 and J is TRBJ1-4, with D maybe TRBD1 (5 bases). From germline, CDR1 is SGHTS and CDR2 YDEGEE. The CDR3 has 13 residues. Trimming shortened V by 2 bases and J by 7 bases, and 9 bases separated the two germline ends. CDR3 DNA: TGTGCCAGCAGCTTACGGGGGTCTGAAAAACTGTTTTTT. This codes for CASSLRGSEKLFF.

V is TRBV6-2 or TRBV6-3 and J is TRBJ1-5; 8 nucleotides align to TRBD1. With 5 bases clipped from V and 5 bases from J, the junction kept 5 bases outside the gene matches. Germline lookup yields CDR1 MNHEY and CDR2 SVGEGT. CDR3 length equals 14 residues. CDR3 coding DNA: TGTGCCAGCAGTACCTACAGGGGGGATCAGCCCCAGCATTTT. Its protein product is CASSTYRGDQPQHF.

V is TRBV4-1 and J is TRBJ1-1, with TRBD1 identical over 7 bases. Germline values: CDR1 MGHRA, CDR2 YSYEKL. V trimming: 1 base; J trimming: 0 bases; junction bases outside the gene matches: 8. The CDR3 runs to 17 residues. CDR3 sequence (DNA): TGCGCCAGCAGCCAAGCCCGGAGGACAGGCCTGAACACTGAAGCTTTCTTT. Translation: CASSQARRTGLNTEAFF.

The chain employs TRBV7-2 and TRBJ2-7; D remains ambiguous. The CDR3 covers 14 residues. Germline CDR1 and CDR2: SGHTA and FQGNSA. V was cut by 2 bases and J by 0 bases, with 8 bases left in between. In nucleotides, the CDR3 is TGTGCCAGCAGCTTATATAGCCGCTCCTACGAGCAGTACTTC. Residues: CASSLYSRSYEQYF.

The rearrangement links TRBV5-4 to TRBJ2-7, with 7 bases matching TRBD1. With 5 bases clipped from V and 7 bases from J, the junction kept 12 bases outside the gene matches. This CDR3 has 14 amino acids. The germline V gene has CDR1 SGHNT and CDR2 YYREEE (reference sequence). The CDR3 sequence: CASSHPGQSREQYF. DNA of the CDR3: TGTGCCAGCAGTCATCCGGGACAGTCTCGGGAGCAGTACTTC.

V usage is TRBV9 and J usage is TRBJ2-1, with 10 bases identical to TRBD1. V lost 4 bases, J lost 10 bases, and 11 bases stayed unmatched. This CDR3 region has 15 residues. Germline V lookup: CDR1 SGDLS, CDR2 YYNGEE. The CDR3 sequence: CASSTQDRGLAEQFF. The CDR3 bases are TGTGCCAGCAGCACCCAGGACAGGGGGTTGGCCGAGCAGTTCTTC.

The gene calls are TRBV4-3 and TRBJ2-1; TRBD1 matches at 7 bases. The CDR3 sequence is 14 residues long. J lost 8 bases, V lost 3 bases, and 7 bases had no gene match. The germline V gene encodes CDR1 LGHNA and CDR2 YSLEER. CDR3 in DNA: TGCGCCAGCAGCCAGGGGACAGCCGCCCATGAGCAGTTCTTC. This gives the protein CASSQGTAAHEQFF.

This clone showed up just a few times. The chain couples TRBV28 to TRBJ1-5; a possible D gene is TRBD1 (6 bases). V was clipped by 2 bases and J by 1 base, with 12 bases between them. This CDR3 region has 16 residues. In germline, CDR1 is MDHEN, CDR2 SYDVKM. This chain's CDR3 is CASSLRHRVSNQPQHF. CDR3 bases: TGTGCCAGCAGTTTAAGACACAGGGTAAGCAATCAGCCCCAGCATTTT.

The chain carries TRBV2 and TRBJ1-1; D is ambiguous. The CDR3 totals 10 residues. Per germline, CDR1 SNHLY and CDR2 FYNNEI. Between the trimmed V and J ends, which lost 6 bases and 11 bases, there was a span of 10 bases. CDR3 protein: CASRQGDAFF. The CDR3 bases are TGTGCCAGCAGGCAAGGAGATGCTTTCTTT.

This chain joins TRBV7-9 and TRBJ2-2; TRBD1 aligns across 8 bases. The CDR3 length is 16 residues. The germline gives CDR1 SEHNR, CDR2 FQNEAQ (reference sequence). V lost 5 bases to trimming and J lost 6 bases; unmatched junction nucleotides: 11. CDR3 sequence reads: CASSNRRGRSSGELFF. CDR3 nucleotides: TGTGCCAGCAGCAACCGCAGGGGGCGTAGCTCCGGGGAGCTGTTTTTT. Complete variable domain (other parts from reference TRBV7-9 and TRBJ2-2): DTGVSQNPRHKITKRGQNVTFRCDPISEHNRLYWYRQTLGQGPEFLTYFQNEAQLEKSRLLSDRFSAERPKGSFSTLEIQRTEQGDSAMYLCASSNRRGRSSGELFFGEGSRLTVL.

The chain links TRBV11-1 to TRBJ1-1, with unresolved D. V lost 3 bases and J 0 bases, leaving 8 bases between the germline ends. CDR1 and CDR2 from the germline V gene are SGHAT and FQDESV (reference sequence). CDR3 size: 14 residues. The CDR3 protein is CASSFQVVNTEAFF. Written as DNA, the CDR3 is TGTGCCAGCAGCTTTCAGGTTGTGAACACTGAAGCTTTCTTT.

The V and J genes are TRBV12-3 or TRBV12-4 and TRBJ2-7; D remains unclear. The CDR3 contains 13 residues. Trimming pared 6 bases from V and 2 bases from J, leaving 11 bases between. The CDR3 spells CASSFGLPYEQYF. The CDR3 coding sequence is TGTGCCAGCAGCTTCGGGTTACCCTACGAGCAGTACTTC.

The CDR3 nucleotides read TGTGCCAGCAGTGAAAGTGGGAGTGGGGGACTAGCCAAAAACATTCAGTACTTC. Translation: CASSESGSGGLAKNIQYF. The chain recombines TRBV6-1 with TRBJ2-4; TRBD2 is a possible D gene (6 bases). CDR3 length: 18 residues. From germline, CDR1 is MNHNS and CDR2 SASEGT. V was pared by 2 bases and J by 0 bases, with 17 bases between.

V gene TRBV3-1 (or the pseudogene TRBV3-2) combines with J gene TRBJ2-3, with 8 nucleotides matching TRBD2. The CDR3 covers 18 residues. J was trimmed by 2 bases and V by 1 base; bases with no gene match: 11. Germline CDR1 and CDR2: LGHDT and YNNKEL (reference sequence). CDR3 loop: CASSQGWKAGASTDTQYF. The CDR3 DNA is TGTGCCAGCAGCCAAGGATGGAAAGCGGGGGCCTCCACAGATACGCAGTATTTT.

The genes are TRBV3-1 (or the pseudogene TRBV3-2) and TRBJ2-3; 10 bases align to TRBD2. The CDR3 length is 16 residues. Trimming took 2 bases from V and 5 from J; bases not matched to a gene: 7. In germline, CDR1 is LGHDT, CDR2 YNNKEL (reference sequence). CDR3 in amino acids: CASSQRASGRGDTQYF. CDR3 nucleotides: TGTGCCAGCAGCCAAAGGGCTAGCGGGAGAGGAGATACGCAGTATTTT.

The chain couples TRBV9 to TRBJ2-7; 9 bases agree with TRBD2. Trimming took 0 bases from V and 4 from J; bases not matched to a gene: 8. Germline CDR1 reads SGDLS; CDR2 reads YYNGEE. This CDR3 has 16 residues. CDR3 coding DNA: TGTGCCAGCAGCGTAGCTCGGCGGGGGGGCCCTTACGAGCAGTACTTC. As protein: CASSVARRGGPYEQYF.